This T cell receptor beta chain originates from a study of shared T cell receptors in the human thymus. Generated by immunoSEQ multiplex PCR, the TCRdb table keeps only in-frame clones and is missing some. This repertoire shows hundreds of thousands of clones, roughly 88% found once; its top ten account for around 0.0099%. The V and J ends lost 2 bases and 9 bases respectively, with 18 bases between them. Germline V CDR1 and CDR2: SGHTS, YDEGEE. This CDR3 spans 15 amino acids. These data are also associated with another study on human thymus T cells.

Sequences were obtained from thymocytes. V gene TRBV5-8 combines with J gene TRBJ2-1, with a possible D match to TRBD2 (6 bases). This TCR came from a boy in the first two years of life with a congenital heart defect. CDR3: CASSFGGPCCSEQFF. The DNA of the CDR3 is TGTGCCAGCAGCTTTGGAGGGCCTTGTTGCAGTGAGCAGTTCTTC.